This T cell receptor (beta chain) was sequenced for a study of cytomegalovirus exposure and HLA in healthy donors. Study overall: Unique TCRs numbering some 80 million, obtained from HLA-typed donors, made up an early data release.

General study findings and limits: A later analysis appeared to link common viral pathogens to several of the most significant clusters.

V shed 5 bases and J shed 0 bases, with 22 bases lying between them. CDR1 and CDR2 (germline): LNHDA, SQIVND (reference sequence). The CDR3 is 18 amino acids. The PCR was carried out with 60 Vbeta primers and 13 Jbeta primers. Sequencing used immunoSEQ multiplex PCR; TCRdb keeps in-frame clones, though not all of them. The repertoire includes about 140,000 clones, approximately 80% of them detected once, and around 2.9% sits in the top ten. Points on this clone: What it recognizes is unknown.

The sample comprised PBMCs. This clonotype was obtained from a female donor in good health and CMV-seronegative. The genes are TRBV19 and TRBJ1-1, with D perhaps TRBD1 (5 bases). The CDR3 is CASSPYGQGGSLNTEAFF. DNA for the CDR3: TGTGCCAGTAGTCCCTACGGTCAGGGAGGATCCCTGAACACTGAAGCTTTCTTT.